This T cell receptor beta chain was captured in a study of T cells in Graves' hyperthyroidism and ophthalmopathy. If no ophthalmopathy progression occurred within 18 months, Graves' hyperthyroidism was stable. An approximately 9.4 ml volume of fresh peripheral blood provided the PBMCs. This clonotype showed up many times. Amplification of TCR beta CDR3 regions used RNA as the template. The TCR CDR3 was amplified in a first-round RT-PCR using the HTBI primer set. TCRdb re-derived calls from the multiplex PCR reads in MiXCR, one entry per CDR3 protein. This repertoire shows around 350,000 distinct CDR3 sequences, less than 15% found once; its top ten account for 9.2%. The germline V gene encodes CDR1 SGDLS and CDR2 YYNGEE. The CDR3 extends over 14 amino acids. Trimming removed 0 bases at V and 2 bases at J, with 8 bases between.

This chain connects TRBV9 to TRBJ1-1, with D hard to call. The sample was blood. The origin of this receptor is a woman under 30 with Graves' hyperthyroidism. CDR3 sequence (DNA): TGTGCCAGCAGCGTAGAGACGGACAACACTGAAGCTTTCTTT. As protein: CASSVETDNTEAFF.